Listed below are T cell receptor beta chains from one sample, sequenced in a study of early T cells in non-severe SARS-CoV-2 infection. In TCRdb, the 5' RACE reads were re-called with MiXCR into one record per CDR3 protein. This table has about 89,000 distinct CDR3 sequences, roughly 15% appearing once. The starting material was whole blood, obtained at baseline. Receptors originate from an adult who was a healthcare worker with PCR-confirmed SARS-CoV-2 infection or an uninfected control (not recorded which). Each CDR3 is given with its conserved first and last residue. D genes are given only for firm matches. Part of the rows lack a size; the others show once, few, many or a class for expanded clones.

d_call,v_call,clone_size,j_call,cdr3_nt,cdr3_aa
NA,TRBV3-1,NA,TRBJ2-7,TGTGCCACAGAAGGGAGCTCCTACGAGCAGTACTTC,CATEGSSYEQYF
NA,TRBV7-9,NA,TRBJ2-3,TGTGCCAGCAGCCCCATTGGACTGGCTAGCACAGATACGCAGTATTTT,CASSPIGLASTDTQYF
NA,TRBV12-3/TRBV12-4,few,TRBJ2-6,TGTGCCAGCAGTCCTCCGGGCTCTGGGGCCAACGTCCTGACTTTC,CASSPPGSGANVLTF
NA,TRBV28,NA,TRBJ2-1,TGTGCCAGCAGGCCCATTGAGGTTTTTGAGCAGTTCTTC,CASRPIEVFEQFF
TRBD2,TRBV6-1,NA,TRBJ2-5,TGTGCCAGCACTAGCGGACTGCAAGAGACCCAGTACTTC,CASTSGLQETQYF
TRBD1,TRBV5-1,NA,TRBJ2-1,TGCGCCAGCAGCTTGGAAGGGACAGGTAACAATGAGCAGTTCTTC,CASSLEGTGNNEQFF
NA,TRBV7-9,few,TRBJ2-7,TGTGCCAGCAGCGGACCGGGAGACGAGCAGTACTTC,CASSGPGDEQYF
NA,TRBV11-2,few,TRBJ2-1,TGTGCCAGCAGCTTGCGAGCGGCCGTTTCCTACAATGAGCAGTTCTTC,CASSLRAAVSYNEQFF
TRBD2,TRBV6-5,few,TRBJ2-2,TGTGCCAGCAGTTACTTTCTAGCGGGAGGTGCGGAGCTGTTTTTT,CASSYFLAGGAELFF
NA,TRBV6-2/TRBV6-3,NA,TRBJ2-3,TGTGCCAGCAGCACCGGTAGCCTTCCTGATACGCAGTATTTT,CASSTGSLPDTQYF
NA,TRBV28,many,TRBJ2-7,TGTGCCAGCAACAACGGACAGCCCTACGAGCAGTACTTC,CASNNGQPYEQYF
TRBD2,TRBV19,NA,TRBJ2-4,TGTGCCATGGTTATCCAGGGACTACTAGCCAAAAACATTCAGTACTTC,CAMVIQGLLAKNIQYF
NA,TRBV5-1,few,TRBJ2-7,TGCGCCAGCAGCTTTGTTAGGCCCGGGGATGAGCAGTACTTC,CASSFVRPGDEQYF
NA,TRBV9,many,TRBJ2-2,TGTGCCAGCAGCCCCCGACTAAACCTTAACACCGGGGAGCTGTTTTTT,CASSPRLNLNTGELFF
NA,TRBV20-1,NA,TRBJ2-2,TGCAGTGCGTGGACCCAGAACACCGGGGAGCTGTTTTTT,CSAWTQNTGELFF
NA,TRBV6-2/TRBV6-3,few,TRBJ2-5,TGTGCCACCGCCTCCGAGGGGGAGACCCAGTACTTC,CATASEGETQYF
NA,TRBV7-2,once,TRBJ1-3,TGTGCCAGCAGCTTAGTACAGGCCATCTCTGGAAACACCATATATTTT,CASSLVQAISGNTIYF
TRBD1,TRBV12-3/TRBV12-4,NA,TRBJ1-1,TGTGCCAGCACTCCGGGACAGATTAACACTGAAGCTTTCTTT,CASTPGQINTEAFF
TRBD2,TRBV5-1,few,TRBJ2-1,TGCGCCAGCAGCTTAGGCCTAGCGGGAGTCAATGAGCAGTTCTTC,CASSLGLAGVNEQFF
NA,TRBV6-6,NA,TRBJ1-1,TGTGCCAGCAGTATGGCAGTCACTGAAGCTTTCTTT,CASSMAVTEAFF
TRBD2,TRBV20-1,many,TRBJ2-3,TGCAGTGCTAGCGGGAGGGCTTCGGTCACAGATACGCAGTATTTT,CSASGRASVTDTQYF
NA,TRBV7-2,few,TRBJ2-5,TGTGCCAGCAGCTTAGCTAAATGGAGAGAGACCCAGTACTTC,CASSLAKWRETQYF
NA,TRBV4-1,NA,TRBJ2-5,TGCGCCAGCAGCCAAGTCGGGGCGGGGCTGAAGAAAGAGACCCAGTACTTC,CASSQVGAGLKKETQYF
TRBD2,TRBV6-2/TRBV6-3,few,TRBJ2-1,TGTGCCAGCAGCCTAGCGGGAGGTCTTGAGCAGTTCTTC,CASSLAGGLEQFF
NA,TRBV18,NA,TRBJ1-1,TGTGCCAGCTCACCGAAACAGGCGAACACTGAAGCTTTCTTT,CASSPKQANTEAFF
NA,TRBV24-1,many,TRBJ1-1,TGTGCCACCAGTGATGGGGGGAACACTGAAGCTTTCTTT,CATSDGGNTEAFF
NA,TRBV9,NA,TRBJ1-2,TGTGCCAGCAGCGTAGGCTTGGCATTATCTGGCTACACCTTC,CASSVGLALSGYTF
TRBD2,TRBV20-1,few,TRBJ2-7,TGCAGTACTGCTAGCGGGTACGAGCAGTACTTC,CSTASGYEQYF
NA,TRBV7-9,NA,TRBJ2-7,TGTGCCAGCAGCCCCACCTGGCTGGCCTACGAGCAGTACTTC,CASSPTWLAYEQYF
NA,TRBV28,few,TRBJ2-2,TGTGCCAGCCAAACCACCCCGACCGGGGAGCTGTTTTTT,CASQTTPTGELFF
NA,TRBV11-2,few,TRBJ2-3,TGTGCCAGCAGCTTAGCGGGAAGGAGAACAGATACGCAGTATTTT,CASSLAGRRTDTQYF
NA,TRBV7-2,NA,TRBJ2-7,TGTGCCAGCAGCCCTGGGGGGTACTACGAGCAGTACTTC,CASSPGGYYEQYF
TRBD1,TRBV29-1,NA,TRBJ2-7,TGCAGCGTTGAACCGGACAGGGAGAGCGAGCAGTACTTC,CSVEPDRESEQYF
TRBD2,TRBV20-1,NA,TRBJ2-3,TGCAGTGCTAGCCGGGCCGAAAGCGGCGGGGGAACAGATACGCAGTATTTT,CSASRAESGGGTDTQYF
NA,TRBV12-3/TRBV12-4,NA,TRBJ2-3,TGTGCCAGCAGTCCCCACGGGGCAGATACGCAGTATTTT,CASSPHGADTQYF
NA,TRBV24-1,many,TRBJ2-2,TGTGCCAAGGACAGTACGGACACCGGGGAGCTGTTTTTT,CAKDSTDTGELFF
TRBD1,TRBV29-1,NA,TRBJ1-2,TGCAGCGTTGATTCGACAGGGGATCGCTATGGCTACACCTTC,CSVDSTGDRYGYTF
TRBD1,TRBV5-6,few,TRBJ2-7,TGTGCCAGCAGCCCCGGACAGGGAAGTTCCGAGCAGTACTTC,CASSPGQGSSEQYF
NA,TRBV4-1,NA,TRBJ2-1,TGCGCCAGCAGCCAAGGGGCTGATCCCGGATGGAATGAGCAGTTCTTC,CASSQGADPGWNEQFF
NA,TRBV4-1,few,TRBJ2-2,TGCGCCAGCAGCCAAGGAGGGCCCGGGGAGCTGTTTTTT,CASSQGGPGELFF
NA,TRBV5-1,NA,TRBJ2-3,TGCGCCAGCAGTTGGGACGGCACAGATACGCAGTATTTT,CASSWDGTDTQYF
NA,TRBV3-1,NA,TRBJ1-1,TGTGCCAGCAGCCAAGCTAGGAACACTGAAGCTTTCTTT,CASSQARNTEAFF
NA,TRBV18,many,TRBJ1-1,TGTGCCAGCTCACCAGGCGGGGCAAGGACTGAAGCTTTCTTT,CASSPGGARTEAFF
NA,TRBV6-6,few,TRBJ1-2,TGTGCCAGCAGTTACATGGGGACAAAGTATGGCTACACCTTC,CASSYMGTKYGYTF